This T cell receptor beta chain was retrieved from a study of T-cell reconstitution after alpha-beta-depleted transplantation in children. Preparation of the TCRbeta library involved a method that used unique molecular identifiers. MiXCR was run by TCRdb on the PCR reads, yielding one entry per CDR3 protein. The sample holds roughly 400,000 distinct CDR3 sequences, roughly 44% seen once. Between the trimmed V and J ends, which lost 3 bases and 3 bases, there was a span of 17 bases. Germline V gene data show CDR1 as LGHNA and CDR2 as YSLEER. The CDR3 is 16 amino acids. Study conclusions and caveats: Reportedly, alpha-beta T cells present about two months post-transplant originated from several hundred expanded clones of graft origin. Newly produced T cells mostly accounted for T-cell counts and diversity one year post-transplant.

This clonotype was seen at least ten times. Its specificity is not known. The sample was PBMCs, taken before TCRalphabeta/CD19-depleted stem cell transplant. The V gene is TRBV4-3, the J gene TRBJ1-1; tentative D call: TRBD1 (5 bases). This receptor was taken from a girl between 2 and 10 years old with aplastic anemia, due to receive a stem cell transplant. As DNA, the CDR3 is TGCGCCAGCAGCCAGTCCCGGGACGCAAGCGACACTGAAGCTTTCTTT. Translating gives CASSQSRDASDTEAFF.